These 18 T cell receptor beta chains came from one sample sequenced in a study of cytomegalovirus exposure and HLA in healthy donors. The PCR employed 60 Vbeta primers together with 13 Jbeta primers. Clones were sequenced by immunoSEQ multiplex PCR, and TCRdb holds only the in-frame ones, with some missing. The repertoire includes about 160,000 clones, roughly 80% of them detected once, and approximately 7% sits in the top ten. Sequencing used PBMCs. Every receptor here comes from a woman in her 30s in good health and CMV-seropositive.

In regard to this clone: The sample carries other DNA sequences with the same CDR3. The gene calls are TRBV5-8 and TRBJ1-2; D remains unclear. This CDR3 has 13 residues. CDR1 and CDR2 from the germline V gene are SGHTS and YDEGEE. V was cut by 4 bases and J by 2 bases, with 9 bases left in between. CDR3: CASSPGVNYGYTF. The CDR3 bases are TGTGCCAGCAGCCCCGGGGTCAACTATGGCTACACCTTC.

The chain combines TRBV19 with TRBJ2-3; 8 nucleotides match TRBD2. V shed 5 bases, J shed 2 bases, and the junction held 12 bases outside the gene matches. Germline CDR1 is LNHDA and CDR2 is SQIVND (reference sequence). The CDR3 has 17 residues. The CDR3 region has the DNA TGTGCCAGTAGTCTTCTTGGCGGGGGGCTTGTCACAGATACGCAGTATTTT. It specifies CASSLLGGGLVTDTQYF.

This chain joins TRBV5-8 and TRBJ2-3; maybe TRBD1 (6 bases). Germline loops: CDR1 SGHTS, CDR2 YDEGEE. The CDR3 consists of 13 residues. V shed 7 bases and J shed 1 base, with 10 bases lying between them. The CDR3 sequence: CASLQGRTDTQYF. The CDR3 DNA reads as TGTGCCAGCTTACAGGGACGCACAGATACGCAGTATTTT.

V usage is TRBV18 and J usage is TRBJ1-6, with 7 bases lining up with TRBD1. V lost 3 bases, J lost 6 bases, and 5 bases stayed unmatched. This CDR3 comprises 15 residues. Germline CDR1 is KGHSH and CDR2 is LQKENI. The CDR3 nucleotides read TGTGCCAGCTCACCCATAACAGGGGTTAATTCACCCCTCCACTTT. Amino acids: CASSPITGVNSPLHF.

The CDR3 here is CASSMTGRDTQYF. The CDR3 DNA reads as TGTGCCAGCAGCATGACAGGGAGAGATACGCAGTATTTT. The V call is TRBV5-5, the J call TRBJ2-3; TRBD1 matches at 7 bases. V lost 4 bases and J lost 5; bases outside the gene matches: 4. The CDR3 has 13 residues. Germline loops: CDR1 SGHKS, CDR2 YYEKEE (reference sequence).

This clone was observed a handful of times. The J gene is TRBJ2-2, the V gene TRBV9; D is unclear. Germline CDR1 and CDR2: SGDLS and YYNGEE. The CDR3 extends over 14 amino acids. V was trimmed by 2 bases and J by 8 bases, leaving 13 bases between them. The CDR3, as DNA: TGTGCCAGCAGCGTTGGCCTGACGGGTGGGGAGCTGTTTTTT. Translation gives CASSVGLTGGELFF.

The rearrangement links TRBV7-9 to TRBJ1-1, with a possible D match to TRBD1 (5 bases). The CDR3 loop spans 12 amino acids. Germline CDR1 reads SEHNR; CDR2 reads FQNEAQ (reference sequence). V was cut by 1 base and J by 11 bases, with 11 bases left in between. DNA for the CDR3: TGTGCCAGCAGCTTAGTGGTGTCAGGGGCTTTCTTT. This encodes CASSLVVSGAFF.

This clone was found many times. This rearrangement joins TRBV20-1 to TRBJ2-7, with D maybe TRBD1 (7 bases). CDR3 size: 11 residues. Germline V gives CDR1 DFQATT, CDR2 SNEGSKA (reference sequence). The CDR3 DNA reads TGCGCGGGACAGCAGTCCTACGAGCAGTACTTC. Protein sequence: CAGQQSYEQYF.

The V call is TRBV6-5, the J call TRBJ2-1; 7 positions match TRBD2. CDR1 and CDR2 from the germline V gene are MNHEY and SVGAGI. Trimming removed 6 bases from V and 0 bases from J; junction bases left unmatched: 2. The CDR3 is 14 amino acids. The CDR3 is CASSGGSSYNEQFF. The CDR3 DNA reads as TGTGCCAGCAGCGGGGGGTCCTCCTACAATGAGCAGTTCTTC.

The chain uses TRBV7-8 and TRBJ1-2; 7 bases match TRBD1. After removal of 4 bases from V and 7 bases from J, the junction contained 15 bases not matched to a gene. CDR1 and CDR2 from the germline V gene are SGHVS and FQNEAQ. CDR3 size: 16 residues. The CDR3 spells CASSWGTEGAPVGYTF. The CDR3 DNA reads TGTGCCAGCAGCTGGGGGACGGAGGGGGCGCCGGTTGGCTACACCTTC.

The CDR3 DNA follows: TGTGCCAGCAGTCCGGACAGGGTTGATGGCTACACCTTC. Amino acids: CASSPDRVDGYTF. The chain joins TRBV7-9 to TRBJ1-2; TRBD1 aligns across 8 bases. The V and J ends lost 6 bases and 6 bases, in that order; junction bases with no gene match: 6. Germline V gene lookup returns CDR1 SEHNR and CDR2 FQNEAQ (reference sequence). This CDR3 has 13 amino acids.

The J gene is TRBJ1-2, the V gene TRBV15; 7 positions agree with TRBD1. This CDR3 has 15 residues. CDR1 and CDR2 from the germline V gene are LNHNV and YYDKDF (reference sequence). Losses at the gene ends were 0 bases for V and 8 bases for J; bases not matched to a gene: 9. CDR3 coding DNA: TGTGCCACCAGCAGAGAAGTGGCCAGGGGGAGCGGCTACACCTTC. Translating it yields CATSREVARGSGYTF.

This rearrangement joins TRBV5-1 to TRBJ2-3; tentative D call: TRBD1 (5 bases). V lost 1 base and J lost 8, with 14 bases in between. This CDR3 is 14 amino acids long. The germline V gene encodes CDR1 SGHRS and CDR2 YFSETQ. The CDR3 is CASSLNPQGGTQYF. CDR3 DNA: TGCGCCAGCAGCTTGAATCCCCAGGGTGGTACGCAGTATTTT. Supplemented by reference TRBV5-1 and TRBJ2-3, the full variable domain reads KAGVTQTPRYLIKTRGQQVTLSCSPISGHRSVSWYQQTPGQGLQFLFEYFSETQRNKGNFPGRFSGRQFSNSRSEMNVSTLELGDSALYLCASSLNPQGGTQYFGPGTRLTVL.

The count of this clone is one. V usage is TRBV25-1 and J usage is TRBJ1-6; D is unresolved. The CDR3 extends over 12 amino acids. Trimming removed 8 bases at V and 13 bases at J, with 15 bases between. Germline V gives CDR1 MGHDK, CDR2 SYGVNS. The CDR3 sequence: CASQAPGEPLHF. Here the CDR3 DNA reads TGTGCCAGCCAGGCACCCGGCGAGCCCCTCCACTTT.

CDR3 sequence reads: CASSHKSGFSQETQYF. DNA for the CDR3: TGTGCCAGCAGCCACAAGTCCGGGTTCAGCCAAGAGACCCAGTACTTC. This sequence joins TRBV14 and TRBJ2-5; D is ambiguous. The CDR3 is 16 amino acids. The V gene's germline CDR1 is SGHDN and CDR2 FVKESK. V dropped 3 bases and J dropped 1 base, with 15 bases sitting between them.

The chain joins TRBV18 to TRBJ1-5, with 9 nucleotides matching TRBD1. CDR3 length equals 15 residues. With V trimmed by 3 bases and J by 4 bases, 4 bases remained unmatched. From germline, CDR1 is KGHSH and CDR2 LQKENI. The CDR3 DNA reads TGTGCCAGCTCACCGGGGGACAGGGTTAATCAGCCCCAGCATTTT. Translation: CASSPGDRVNQPQHF. The complete variable domain, with remaining parts taken from reference TRBV18 and TRBJ1-5, reads NAGVMQNPRHLVRRRGQEARLRCSPMKGHSHVYWYRQLPEEGLKFMVYLQKENIIDESGMPKERFSAEFPKEGPSILRIQQVVRGDSAAYFCASSPGDRVNQPQHFGDGTRLSIL.

The chain couples TRBV7-2 to TRBJ2-5; no firm D call. V was trimmed by 4 bases and J by 4 bases, leaving 10 bases between them. The CDR3 runs to 13 residues. Germline CDR1 and CDR2: SGHTA and FQGNSA. The CDR3 spells CASSSSRIETQYF. CDR3 in DNA: TGTGCCAGCAGCTCCTCCCGTATAGAGACCCAGTACTTC.

In regard to this clone: The sample contains more than one DNA sequence encoding this CDR3. The rearrangement links TRBV6-6 to TRBJ2-2, with 7 bases lining up with TRBD1. This CDR3 spans 16 amino acids. Germline trimming cut 0 bases from V and 1 base from J; bases unmatched to any gene: 2. CDR1 is MNHNY, CDR2 SVGAGI, per germline (reference sequence). The CDR3 DNA is TGTGCCAGCAGTTACTCGAGACAGGGGAACACCGGGGAGCTGTTTTTT. It is translated as CASSYSRQGNTGELFF.